Presented here are 31 T cell receptor beta chains from one specimen sequenced in a study of T cell repertoires in cytomegalovirus infection. TCRdb ran MiXCR on the reads and lists one entry per CDR3 protein. The table includes 680,000 or so distinct CDR3 sequences, about a third detected once. Sequencing was performed on PBMCs. The receptor set was obtained from a human donor in good health (CMV status not recorded). Some clones in this sample may be carry-over from other donors' samples.

The rearrangement uses TRBV2 and TRBJ2-1; D is unresolved. Per the germline V gene, CDR1 is SNHLY and CDR2 is FYNNEI. The CDR3 length is 15 residues. V lost 7 bases and J lost 0, with 13 bases in between. CDR3 nucleotide sequence: TGTGCCAGCAACGAGGACCTCAGCTCCTACAATGAGCAGTTCTTC. Translation gives CASNEDLSSYNEQFF.

The J gene is TRBJ2-1, the V gene TRBV19, with 14 bases aligning to TRBD2. The CDR3 contains 19 residues. V gave up 7 bases and J gave up 3 bases; unmatched junction bases: 14. CDR1 and CDR2 (germline): LNHDA, SQIVND (reference sequence). This CDR3 reads CASTPGGTSGRDGYNEQFF. The CDR3 bases are TGTGCCAGTACCCCGGGGGGGACTAGCGGGAGAGATGGCTACAATGAGCAGTTCTTC.

The V call is TRBV2, the J call TRBJ2-3, with TRBD2 identical over 9 bases. The CDR3 is made up of 14 amino acids. The germline V gene has CDR1 SNHLY and CDR2 FYNNEI. J lost 4 bases, V lost 6 bases, and 5 bases had no gene match. Written as DNA, the CDR3 is TGTGCCAGCAGACGCGGGAGGGCCTCAGATACGCAGTATTTT. Translation gives CASRRGRASDTQYF. The full variable domain, completed using reference TRBV2 and TRBJ2-3, is EPEVTQTPSHQVTQMGQEVILRCVPISNHLYFYWYRQILGQKVEFLVSFYNNEISEKSEIFDDQFSVERPDGSNFTLKIRSTKLEDSAMYFCASRRGRASDTQYFGPGTRLTVL.

The chain uses TRBV14 and TRBJ1-1, with D hard to call. Trimming took 7 bases from V and 4 from J, leaving 16 bases between them. This CDR3 has 14 residues. CDR1 is SGHDN, CDR2 FVKESK, per germline. The CDR3 protein is CASNILSARTEAFF. CDR3 coding DNA: TGTGCCAGCAACATACTCTCAGCTCGCACTGAAGCTTTCTTT.

The chain employs TRBV20-1 and TRBJ2-1, with 11 bases identical to TRBD2. In germline, CDR1 is DFQATT, CDR2 SNEGSKA (reference sequence). The ends lost 0 bases at V and 6 bases at J; junction bases unmatched: 7. The CDR3 is 16 amino acids. The CDR3 region has the DNA TGCAGTGCTAGAGACATAGCGGGAGGGCGCCCCAATGAGCAGTTCTTC. It codes for CSARDIAGGRPNEQFF.

This clonotype turned up a few times. The chain employs TRBV12-3 or TRBV12-4 and TRBJ2-3; no reliable D call. The V end was cut by 6 bases, the J end by 5 bases, with 9 bases between. This CDR3 spans 12 amino acids. This CDR3 is CASRPELDTQYF. The CDR3, as DNA: TGTGCCAGCAGACCCGAATTAGATACGCAGTATTTT.

The chain couples TRBV19 to TRBJ2-7; 9 nucleotides align to TRBD2. CDR1 is LNHDA and CDR2 is SQIVND in the germline V gene (reference sequence). Trimming cost V 7 bases and J 1 base; bases outside gene matches: 5. The CDR3 loop spans 14 amino acids. Here the CDR3 reads CASKASGTSYEQYF. CDR3 nucleotides: TGTGCCAGTAAGGCTAGCGGGACATCCTACGAGCAGTACTTC.

V usage is TRBV10-3 and J usage is TRBJ2-7, with TRBD2 matching over 12 bases. The CDR3 has 13 residues. CDR1 is ENHRY, CDR2 SYGVKD, per germline. The trim removed 9 bases at V and 7 bases at J, leaving 7 bases unmatched. CDR3 nucleotides: TGTGCCATGACCGGACTAGCGGGGAATGAGCAGTACTTC. Its translation is CAMTGLAGNEQYF.

This rearrangement joins TRBV12-3 or TRBV12-4 to TRBJ2-6; D is unresolved. The CDR3 runs 15 residues. The germline V and J ends were trimmed by 8 bases and 4 bases, with 15 bases remaining between them. The CDR3 here is CASRGTGLGANVLTF. In nucleotides, the CDR3 is TGTGCCAGCCGTGGTACCGGGCTCGGGGCCAACGTCCTGACTTTC.

In its sample, this clonotype was seen a few times. The chain carries TRBV29-1 and TRBJ2-1, with a weak D call TRBD1 (5 bases). With 5 bases removed from V and 12 bases from J, the gap between germline ends came to 14 bases. The germline CDR1 and CDR2 sequences are SQVTM and ANQGSEA. There are 11 residues in the CDR3. The CDR3 DNA follows: TGCAGCGTTCCGAAGACAGTGGGGCAGTTCTTC. It encodes CSVPKTVGQFF.

This clonotype was seen only once. The CDR3 bases are TGTGCCAGCAGCTTTAGACAGGGATTAGCCAAAAACATTCAGTACTTC. Translated, it gives CASSFRQGLAKNIQYF. The V call is TRBV5-4, the J call TRBJ2-4; 7 bases line up with TRBD1. Losses at the gene ends were 2 bases for V and 0 bases for J; bases not matched to a gene: 5. The CDR3 loop spans 16 amino acids. Germline CDR1 SGHNT, CDR2 YYREEE (reference sequence).

The J gene is TRBJ2-1, the V gene TRBV5-5; 7 nucleotides agree with TRBD1. The CDR3 runs to 15 residues. V shed 5 bases and J 2 bases; nucleotides not matched to a gene: 7. Germline lookup yields CDR1 SGHKS and CDR2 YYEKEE (reference sequence). In DNA form, the CDR3 reads TGTGCCAGCAGGCCCCTGACAGGGACCTACAATGAGCAGTTCTTC. It encodes CASRPLTGTYNEQFF.

This clonotype was seen many times. Sequence at one end of the junction differs from germline and may be a read error. The CDR3 here is CASSLRENTEAFF. The CDR3, as DNA: TGTGCCAGCAGCCTGAGGGAGAACACTGAAGCTTTCTTT. The chain recombines TRBV5-1 with TRBJ1-1; D remains ambiguous. CDR3 length: 13 residues. Germline V gene lookup returns CDR1 SGHRS and CDR2 YFSETQ.

The chain is built from TRBV4-1 and TRBJ2-5; D gene unclear. The germline CDR1 and CDR2 sequences are MGHRA and YSYEKL. The CDR3 is made up of 15 amino acids. V lost 2 bases and J 5 bases, leaving 15 bases between the germline ends. The CDR3, as DNA: TGCGCCAGCAGCCAACTAACCGGATCCAAGGAGACCCAGTACTTC. Translation: CASSQLTGSKETQYF.

The CDR3 coding sequence is TGTGCCAGCCAGGGACTAGCGAGCACAGATACGCAGTATTTT. Its protein is CASQGLASTDTQYF. The V and J genes are TRBV7-2 and TRBJ2-3; 10 nucleotides align to TRBD2. The V gene's germline CDR1 is SGHTA and CDR2 FQGNSA. CDR3 length: 14 residues. V was clipped by 8 bases and J by 0 bases; unmatched bases: 2.

This sequence joins TRBV6-5 and TRBJ1-1; possibly TRBD1 for D (6 bases). The CDR3 sequence is 16 residues long. The germline CDR1 and CDR2 sequences are MNHEY and SVGAGI. The V end was cut by 0 bases, the J end by 5 bases, with 16 bases between. The CDR3 region is CASSYSSGEGVTEAFF. The CDR3 region has the DNA TGTGCCAGCAGTTACTCTTCAGGGGAGGGGGTAACTGAAGCTTTCTTT.

The chain joins TRBV25-1 to TRBJ2-4; TRBD1 agrees at 7 bases. Trimming took 6 bases from V and 5 from J; bases not matched to a gene: 10. Germline V gene data show CDR1 as MGHDK and CDR2 as SYGVNS. This CDR3 spans 15 amino acids. The DNA for the CDR3 is TGTGCCAGCAGATCTGACAGGGCCGGAGAAAACATTCAGTACTTC. It yields the protein CASRSDRAGENIQYF.

In this sample, this clonotype turned up a few times. V gene TRBV20-1 combines with J gene TRBJ2-1, with D possibly being TRBD2 (5 bases). Trimming cost V 1 base and J 5 bases, with 27 bases left between them. The CDR3 is 19 residues long. Germline V gives CDR1 DFQATT, CDR2 SNEGSKA (reference sequence). DNA of the CDR3: TGCAGTGCTAGAGGAGCGGATTGGCGGAGGCCCCGAGACCACAATGAGCAGTTCTTC. As protein: CSARGADWRRPRDHNEQFF.

Worth noting for this clonotype: One base away lies a much larger clone, so this may be a sequencing read error. This likely comes from a read error, as the CDR3 has no conserved phenylalanine or tryptophan at its end. The chain uses TRBV19 and TRBJ1-4; D is possibly TRBD1 (5 bases). This CDR3 has 16 amino acids. V dropped 2 bases and J dropped 4 bases, with 14 bases sitting between them. Germline CDR1 LNHDA, CDR2 SQIVND (reference sequence). This CDR3 is CASSIKPGTYNEKLFC. The DNA of the CDR3 is TGTGCCAGTAGTATAAAACCCGGGACTTATAATGAAAAACTGTTTTGT.

The table lists this clonotype with a few counts. This sequence joins TRBV2 and TRBJ2-7; 10 nucleotides line up with TRBD2. J lost 2 bases, V lost 6 bases, and 4 bases had no gene match. The CDR3 runs 14 residues. CDR1 is SNHLY, CDR2 FYNNEI, per germline. For the CDR3, the DNA is TGTGCCAGCAGAAGGACTAGCGGTACCTACGAGCAGTACTTC. Translated, it gives CASRRTSGTYEQYF.

The chain employs TRBV5-4 and TRBJ2-3, with D possibly being TRBD1 (6 bases). Germline V gene sequence: CDR1 SGHNT, CDR2 YYREEE (reference sequence). Trimming shortened V by 4 bases and J by 0 bases, and 15 bases separated the two germline ends. The CDR3 loop spans 16 amino acids. This CDR3 is CASSLTGGSSTDTQYF. In DNA, the CDR3 is TGTGCCAGCAGCCTGACAGGCGGCTCAAGCACAGATACGCAGTATTTT.

The chain carries TRBV6-1 and TRBJ1-1; TRBD1 agrees at 7 bases. There are 14 residues in the CDR3. The junction had 6 bases not matched to a gene; V was cut back by 6 bases and J by 2 bases. Germline CDR1 MNHNS, CDR2 SASEGT. The DNA of the CDR3 is TGTGCCAGCAGCCACAGACAGGGAAACACTGAAGCTTTCTTT. Protein: CASSHRQGNTEAFF.

The chain has TRBV25-1 and TRBJ2-1; TRBD2 matches at 9 bases. Trimming took 2 bases from V and 4 from J; bases not matched to a gene: 3. CDR1 and CDR2 (germline): MGHDK, SYGVNS. The CDR3 loop spans 15 amino acids. The CDR3 sequence is CASSERGRAYNEQFF. Here the CDR3 DNA reads TGTGCCAGCAGTGAACGCGGGAGGGCGTACAATGAGCAGTTCTTC.

V gene TRBV24-1 combines with J gene TRBJ1-5; D not certain. The CDR3 totals 14 residues. Germline assignment: CDR1 KGHDR and CDR2 SFDVKD. The V end lost 1 base, the J end lost 0 bases, and 3 bases lay between the germline ends. The CDR3 sequence is CATSDLSSNQPQHF. The CDR3, as DNA: TGTGCCACCAGTGATTTATCTAGCAATCAGCCCCAGCATTTT.

This clonotype was found a few times. V usage is TRBV12-3 or TRBV12-4 and J usage is TRBJ1-5, with 8 positions matching TRBD1. This CDR3 comprises 16 residues. Trimming cost V 5 bases and J 4 bases; bases outside gene matches: 10. The CDR3 spells CASSLSGQAFNQPQHF. CDR3 DNA: TGTGCCAGCAGTCTCTCGGGACAGGCCTTTAATCAGCCCCAGCATTTT.

This clonotype came up a few times. As DNA, the CDR3 is TGTGCCAGCAGCAACCACGGACGCCCGAACACTGAAGCTTTCTTT. Protein product: CASSNHGRPNTEAFF. V is TRBV28 and J is TRBJ1-1; D is unclear. With 6 bases removed from V and 1 base from J, the gap between germline ends came to 15 bases. The CDR3 loop spans 15 amino acids. Germline V gene data show CDR1 as MDHEN and CDR2 as SYDVKM.

The chain joins TRBV18 to TRBJ1-1; 9 positions match TRBD1. V was pared by 7 bases and J by 11 bases, with 11 bases of the junction left unmatched. The CDR3 has 13 residues. Germline V gene data show CDR1 as KGHSH and CDR2 as LQKENI. CDR3 bases: TGTGCCAGCTTACAAACAGGGGGCTCGGAGGCTTTCTTT. Its translation is CASLQTGGSEAFF.

Only a few counts were recorded for this clonotype. The chain has TRBV10-3 and TRBJ2-5; D not certain. The CDR3 sequence is 12 residues long. Germline V gene lookup returns CDR1 ENHRY and CDR2 SYGVKD. Trimming stripped 6 bases from V and 5 bases from J, with 10 bases between. The DNA for the CDR3 is TGTGCCATCAGCCCGTCCGGGGAGACCCAGTACTTC. This translates into CAISPSGETQYF.

The chain employs TRBV15 and TRBJ2-3; TRBD1 or TRBD2 may be the D gene (6 bases each). This CDR3 spans 17 amino acids. Looked up from germline, CDR1 is LNHNV and CDR2 is YYDKDF (reference sequence). Trimming left V 1 base short and J 0 bases short, with 14 bases between. The CDR3 DNA sequence: TGTGCCACCAGCAGAGTCTTTCCGGGGGCGAGCACAGATACGCAGTATTTT. It codes for CATSRVFPGASTDTQYF.

DNA of the CDR3: TGTGCCAGCAGCTTAACCCGGGACTACACAGATACGCAGTATTTT. Encoded protein: CASSLTRDYTDTQYF. J is TRBJ2-3 and V is TRBV5-6, with 7 bases fitting TRBD2. The germline V gene has CDR1 SGHDT and CDR2 YYEEEE. V trimming: 2 bases; J trimming: 2 bases; junction bases outside the gene matches: 5. This CDR3 is 15 amino acids long. Variable domain in full (rest from reference TRBV5-6 and TRBJ2-3): DAGVTQSPTHLIKTRGQQVTLRCSPKSGHDTVSWYQQALGQGPQFIFQYYEEEERQRGNFPDRFSGHQFPNYSSELNVNALLLGDSALYLCASSLTRDYTDTQYFGPGTRLTVL.

About this clonotype: This may be a read error: a much more frequent sequence differs by one nucleotide. For the CDR3, the DNA is TGTGCCAGTAAAGAGCAGGCAGCAGGCGATCAGTACTTC. This codes for CASKEQAAGDQYF. This sequence joins TRBV5-4 and TRBJ2-7; the D is unclear. The CDR3 has 13 amino acids. Trimming shortened V by 8 bases and J by 10 bases, and 22 bases separated the two germline ends. Germline CDR1 is SGHNT and CDR2 is YYREEE (reference sequence).